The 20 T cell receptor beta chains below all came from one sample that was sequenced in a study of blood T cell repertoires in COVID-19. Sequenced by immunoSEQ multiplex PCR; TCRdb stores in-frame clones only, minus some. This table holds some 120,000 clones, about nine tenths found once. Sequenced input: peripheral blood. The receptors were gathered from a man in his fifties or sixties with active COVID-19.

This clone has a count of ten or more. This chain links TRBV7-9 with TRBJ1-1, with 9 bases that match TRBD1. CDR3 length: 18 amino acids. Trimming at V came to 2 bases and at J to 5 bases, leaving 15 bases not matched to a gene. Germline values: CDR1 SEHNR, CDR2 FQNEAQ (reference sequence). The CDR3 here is CASSLLGLDRGPRTEAFF. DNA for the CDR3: TGTGCCAGCAGCTTATTAGGTCTGGACAGGGGCCCCAGGACTGAAGCTTTCTTT. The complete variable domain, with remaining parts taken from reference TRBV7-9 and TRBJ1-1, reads DTGVSQNPRHKITKRGQNVTFRCDPISEHNRLYWYRQTLGQGPEFLTYFQNEAQLEKSRLLSDRFSAERPKGSFSTLEIQRTEQGDSAMYLCASSLLGLDRGPRTEAFFGQGTRLTVV.

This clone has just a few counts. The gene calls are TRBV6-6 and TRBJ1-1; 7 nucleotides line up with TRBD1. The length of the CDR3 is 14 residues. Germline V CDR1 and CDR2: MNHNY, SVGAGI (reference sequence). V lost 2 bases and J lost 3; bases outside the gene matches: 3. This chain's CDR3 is CASSYRGRDTEAFF. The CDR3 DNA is TGTGCCAGCAGTTACAGGGGGCGCGACACTGAAGCTTTCTTT.

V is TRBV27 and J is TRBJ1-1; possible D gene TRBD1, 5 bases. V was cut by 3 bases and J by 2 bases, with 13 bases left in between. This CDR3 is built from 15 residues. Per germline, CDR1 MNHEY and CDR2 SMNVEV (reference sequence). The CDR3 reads CASSFYRRGNTEAFF. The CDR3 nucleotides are TGTGCCAGCAGTTTTTACAGGAGAGGAAACACTGAAGCTTTCTTT.

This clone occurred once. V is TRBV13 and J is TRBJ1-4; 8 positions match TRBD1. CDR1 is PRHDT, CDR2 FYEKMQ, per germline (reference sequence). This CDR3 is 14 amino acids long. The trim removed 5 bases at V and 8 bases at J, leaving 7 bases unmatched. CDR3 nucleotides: TGTGCCAGCAGCCTGGGACAGGTACGCGAAAAACTGTTTTTT. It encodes CASSLGQVREKLFF.

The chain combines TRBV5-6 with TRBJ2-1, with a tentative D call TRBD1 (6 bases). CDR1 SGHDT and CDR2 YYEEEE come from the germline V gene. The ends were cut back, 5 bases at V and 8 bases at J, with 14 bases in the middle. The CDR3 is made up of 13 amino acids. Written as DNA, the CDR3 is TGTGCCAGCAGGGAAACAGGGAACGATGAGCAGTTCTTC. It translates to CASRETGNDEQFF.

CDR3 in DNA: TGTGCCAGTAGCCGGGACTACAATGAGCAGTTCTTC. It translates to CASSRDYNEQFF. This rearrangement joins TRBV19 to TRBJ2-1; D is possibly TRBD2 (5 bases). V dropped 6 bases and J dropped 3 bases, with 6 bases sitting between them. CDR3 size: 12 residues. CDR1 is LNHDA and CDR2 is SQIVND in the germline V gene (reference sequence).

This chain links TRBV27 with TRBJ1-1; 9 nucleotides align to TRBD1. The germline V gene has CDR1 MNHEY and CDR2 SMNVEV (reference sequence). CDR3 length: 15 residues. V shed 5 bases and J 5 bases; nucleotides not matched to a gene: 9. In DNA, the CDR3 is TGTGCCAGCAGTGAGGGCCGGGACAGGGTGACTGAAGCTTTCTTT. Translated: CASSEGRDRVTEAFF.

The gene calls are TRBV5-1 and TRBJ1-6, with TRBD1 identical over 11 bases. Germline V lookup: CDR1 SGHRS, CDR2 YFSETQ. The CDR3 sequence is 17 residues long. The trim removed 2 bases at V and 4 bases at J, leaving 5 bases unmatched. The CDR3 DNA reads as TGCGCCAGCAGCTTACGGACAGGGGGCGGGTATAATTCACCCCTCCACTTT. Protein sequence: CASSLRTGGGYNSPLHF.

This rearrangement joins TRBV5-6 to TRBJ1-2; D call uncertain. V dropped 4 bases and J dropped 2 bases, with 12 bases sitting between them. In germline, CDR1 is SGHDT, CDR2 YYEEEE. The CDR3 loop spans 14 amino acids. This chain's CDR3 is CASSLGGSNYGYTF. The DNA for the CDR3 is TGTGCCAGCAGCCTGGGCGGCTCGAACTATGGCTACACCTTC.

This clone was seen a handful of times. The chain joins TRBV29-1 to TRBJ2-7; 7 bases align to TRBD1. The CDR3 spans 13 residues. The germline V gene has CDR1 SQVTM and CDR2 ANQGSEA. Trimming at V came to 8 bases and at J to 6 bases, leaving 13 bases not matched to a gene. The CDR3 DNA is TGCAGCCCGATCCCGACAGGGATGGGCGAGCAGTACGTC. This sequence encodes CSPIPTGMGEQYV.

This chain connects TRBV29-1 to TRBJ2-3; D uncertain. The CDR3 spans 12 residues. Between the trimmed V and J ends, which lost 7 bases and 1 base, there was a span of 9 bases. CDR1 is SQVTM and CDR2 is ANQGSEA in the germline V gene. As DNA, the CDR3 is TGCAGCGCCGTCCGGGGCACAGATACGCAGTATTTT. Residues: CSAVRGTDTQYF.

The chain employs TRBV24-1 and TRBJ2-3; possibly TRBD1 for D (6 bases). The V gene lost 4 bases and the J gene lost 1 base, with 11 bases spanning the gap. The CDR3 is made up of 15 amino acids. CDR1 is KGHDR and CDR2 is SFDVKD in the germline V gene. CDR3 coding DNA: TGTGCCACCAGTGAGCCGGGACATCGCACAGATACGCAGTATTTT. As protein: CATSEPGHRTDTQYF.

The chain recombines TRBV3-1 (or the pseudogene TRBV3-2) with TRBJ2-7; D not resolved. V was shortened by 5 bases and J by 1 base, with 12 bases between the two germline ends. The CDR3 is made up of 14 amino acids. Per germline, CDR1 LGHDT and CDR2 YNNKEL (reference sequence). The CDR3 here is CASSGARRSYEQYF. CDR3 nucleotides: TGTGCCAGCAGCGGTGCCAGGCGTTCCTACGAGCAGTACTTC.

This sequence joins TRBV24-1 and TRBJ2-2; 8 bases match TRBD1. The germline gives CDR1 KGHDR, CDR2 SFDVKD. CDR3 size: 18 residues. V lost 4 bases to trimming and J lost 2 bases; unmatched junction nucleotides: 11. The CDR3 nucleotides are TGTGCCACCAGTGACTCGGACAGGGCCAGATTCAACACCGGGGAGCTGTTTTTT. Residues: CATSDSDRARFNTGELFF.

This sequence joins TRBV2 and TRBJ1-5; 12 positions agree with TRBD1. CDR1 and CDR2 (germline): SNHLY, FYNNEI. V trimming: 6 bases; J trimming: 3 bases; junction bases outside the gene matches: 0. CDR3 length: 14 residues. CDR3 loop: CASRGQGANQPQHF. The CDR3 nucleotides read TGTGCCAGCAGGGGACAGGGGGCCAATCAGCCCCAGCATTTT.

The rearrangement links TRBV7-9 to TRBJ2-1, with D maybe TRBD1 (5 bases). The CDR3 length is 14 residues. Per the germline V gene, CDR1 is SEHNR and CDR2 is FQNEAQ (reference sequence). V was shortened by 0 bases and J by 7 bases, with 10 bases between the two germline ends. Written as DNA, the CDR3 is TGTGCCAGCAGCTTAGCTGGGGCCTGGAATGAGCAGTTCTTC. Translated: CASSLAGAWNEQFF.

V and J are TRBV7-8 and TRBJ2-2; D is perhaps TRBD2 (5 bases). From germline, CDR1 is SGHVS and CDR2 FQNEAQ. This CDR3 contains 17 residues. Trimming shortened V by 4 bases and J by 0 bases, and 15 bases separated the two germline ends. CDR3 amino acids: CASSSGFQPTNTGELFF. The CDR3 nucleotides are TGTGCCAGCAGCTCGGGGTTTCAGCCCACGAACACCGGGGAGCTGTTTTTT.

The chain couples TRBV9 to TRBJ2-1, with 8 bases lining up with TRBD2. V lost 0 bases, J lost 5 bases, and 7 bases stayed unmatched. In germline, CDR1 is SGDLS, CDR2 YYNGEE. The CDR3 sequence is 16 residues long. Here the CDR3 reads CASSVGSGAVNNEQFF. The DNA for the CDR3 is TGTGCCAGCAGCGTAGGTAGCGGGGCGGTAAACAATGAGCAGTTCTTC.

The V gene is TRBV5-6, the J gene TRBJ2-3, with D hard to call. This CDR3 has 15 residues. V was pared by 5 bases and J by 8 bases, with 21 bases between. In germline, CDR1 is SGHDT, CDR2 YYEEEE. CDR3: CASSQTTGGQGTQYF. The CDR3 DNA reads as TGTGCCAGCAGTCAGACGACTGGCGGCCAAGGTACGCAGTATTTT.

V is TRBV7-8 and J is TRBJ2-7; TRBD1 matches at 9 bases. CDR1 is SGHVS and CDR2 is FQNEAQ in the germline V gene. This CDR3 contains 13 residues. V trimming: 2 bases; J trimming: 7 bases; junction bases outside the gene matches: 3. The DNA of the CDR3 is TGTGCCAGCAGCTTACACAGGGGGCCAGAGCAGTACTTC. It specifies CASSLHRGPEQYF.